This entry describes one T cell receptor beta chain. These data come from a study of human T cells and chemical hapten exposure. Trimming cost V 1 base and J 3 bases, with 16 bases left between them. CDR1 is SGHTA, CDR2 FQGNSA, per germline. The CDR3 totals 18 residues. Unique molecular identifiers were attached to individual cDNA molecules during library preparation. Original methodology: Samples held a median of approximately 96,000 TCRs, range about 20,000–690,600. Each CDR3 protein is one row after TCRdb ran MiXCR on the RACE reads. The V and J calls shown here were made by TCRdb, not taken from the authors' results. The table includes roughly 38,000 distinct CDR3 sequences, 8% to 10% detected once. Time point indicated: patch test 3, about 24 weeks after DPC sensitization. Noted treatment: therapeutic diphenylcyclopropenone sensitization with weekly scalp DPC. Total RNA extraction was carried out from unfractionated whole blood.

This receptor was obtained from a man in his fifties with alopecia areata. Some clones in this sample may be carry-over from other donors' samples. Material: whole blood, obtained in connection with sensitization to the hapten diphenylcyclopropenone (DPC). The chain carries TRBV7-2 and TRBJ2-6; D not resolved. The CDR3 coding sequence is TGTGCCAGCAGCTTAGGGGGAATTCTGTTGCGTGGGGCCAACGTCCTGACTTTC. Protein: CASSLGGILLRGANVLTF. The full variable domain, rest sourced from reference TRBV7-2 and TRBJ2-6, is GAGVSQSPSNKVTEKGKDVELRCDPISGHTALYWYRQSLGQGLEFLIYFQGNSAPDKSGLPSDRFSAERTGGSVSTLTIQRTQQEDSAVYLCASSLGGILLRGANVLTFGAGSRLTVL.